Listed below are T cell receptor beta chains from one sample, sequenced in a study of chemoradiotherapy in HPV16-positive cancers. The table came from immunoSEQ multiplex PCR; TCRdb's copy has only in-frame clones and leaves some out. The table has 20,000 to 25,000 clones, approximately 87% seen once. The sample was blood, taken from a patient who underwent chemoradiotherapy. The origin of the receptors is a human donor with HPV-associated anogenital cancer. The CDR3 runs from the conserved cysteine through the conserved F or W. D genes are given only for firm matches. Clone size is shown for a subset of rows, as once, few, many or a class of expanded clone.

j_gene: TRBJ2-7; d_gene: .; v_gene: TRBV5-3; abundance: .; len: 14; CDR3aa: CARSLGDYSYEQYF; CDR3nt: TGTGCCAGAAGCTTAGGGGATTACTCCTACGAGCAGTACTTC
j_gene: TRBJ1-4; d_gene: TRBD1; v_gene: TRBV25-1; abundance: .; len: 15; CDR3aa: CASTGQGLVNEKLFF; CDR3nt: TGTGCCAGCACGGGACAGGGGCTCGTAAATGAAAAACTGTTTTTT
j_gene: TRBJ1-2; d_gene: TRBD1; v_gene: TRBV6-5; abundance: .; len: 14; CDR3aa: CASRAGGANYGYTF; CDR3nt: TGTGCCAGCAGAGCAGGGGGTGCTAACTATGGCTACACCTTC
j_gene: TRBJ2-7; d_gene: TRBD2; v_gene: TRBV11-2; abundance: .; len: 14; CDR3aa: CASSFERGIYEQYF; CDR3nt: TGTGCCAGCAGCTTCGAGCGGGGGATCTACGAGCAGTACTTC
j_gene: TRBJ2-7; d_gene: .; v_gene: TRBV27; abundance: few; len: 14; CDR3aa: CASSPDRASYEQYF; CDR3nt: TGTGCCAGCAGTCCAGACCGGGCCTCCTACGAGCAGTACTTC
j_gene: TRBJ1-1; d_gene: TRBD1; v_gene: TRBV19; abundance: few; len: 13; CDR3aa: CASRRDRGTEAFF; CDR3nt: TGTGCCAGTAGACGAGACAGGGGGACTGAAGCTTTCTTT
j_gene: TRBJ1-2; d_gene: .; v_gene: TRBV15; abundance: .; len: 13; CDR3aa: CATSRDQASGYTF; CDR3nt: TGTGCCACCAGCAGAGATCAGGCCAGTGGCTACACCTTC
j_gene: TRBJ1-5; d_gene: .; v_gene: TRBV6-1; abundance: .; len: 13; CDR3aa: CASGAYSNQPQHF; CDR3nt: TGTGCCAGCGGGGCTTACTCCAATCAGCCCCAGCATTTT
j_gene: TRBJ2-3; d_gene: TRBD2; v_gene: TRBV18; abundance: .; len: 17; CDR3aa: CASSPLGLAGGTDTQYF; CDR3nt: TGTGCCAGCTCACCATTAGGACTAGCGGGGGGCACAGATACGCAGTATTTT
j_gene: TRBJ2-2; d_gene: TRBD2; v_gene: TRBV7-8; abundance: .; len: 17; CDR3aa: CASSFTASGMNTGELFF; CDR3nt: TGTGCCAGCAGCTTTACCGCTAGCGGGATGAACACCGGGGAGCTGTTTTTT
j_gene: TRBJ1-5; d_gene: TRBD1; v_gene: TRBV7-6; abundance: .; len: 14; CDR3aa: CASSRRQGNQPQHF; CDR3nt: TGTGCCAGCAGCCGAAGACAGGGGAATCAGCCCCAGCATTTT
j_gene: TRBJ2-7; d_gene: .; v_gene: TRBV6-5; abundance: .; len: 14; CDR3aa: CASSSPLAPYEQYF; CDR3nt: TGTGCCAGCAGCAGCCCACTAGCTCCCTACGAGCAGTACTTC
j_gene: TRBJ2-3; d_gene: .; v_gene: TRBV4-3; abundance: .; len: 15; CDR3aa: CASSLGRGFADTQYF; CDR3nt: TGCGCCAGCAGCCTGGGCAGGGGTTTTGCAGATACGCAGTATTTT
j_gene: TRBJ2-7; d_gene: TRBD1; v_gene: TRBV29-1; abundance: .; len: 12; CDR3aa: CSVGGTGNEQYF; CDR3nt: TGCAGCGTTGGAGGGACAGGGAACGAGCAGTACTTC
j_gene: TRBJ2-3; d_gene: TRBD2; v_gene: TRBV11-2; abundance: .; len: 18; CDR3aa: CASSLDWSTSGRPDTQYF; CDR3nt: TGTGCCAGCAGCTTAGATTGGTCGACTAGCGGGAGGCCAGATACGCAGTATTTT
j_gene: TRBJ1-4; d_gene: .; v_gene: TRBV28; abundance: .; len: 17; CDR3aa: CASSFVHPDRRNEKLFF; CDR3nt: TGTGCCAGCAGTTTCGTCCATCCCGACAGGCGGAATGAAAAACTGTTTTTT
j_gene: TRBJ2-4; d_gene: .; v_gene: TRBV2; abundance: .; len: 19; CDR3aa: CASSERLAGPRLAKNIQYF; CDR3nt: TGTGCCAGCAGTGAAAGGTTGGCAGGCCCGCGTCTAGCCAAAAACATTCAGTACTTC
j_gene: TRBJ2-3; d_gene: TRBD2; v_gene: TRBV6-1; abundance: once; len: 13; CDR3aa: CATALAGGDTQYF; CDR3nt: TGTGCCACCGCCCTAGCGGGAGGAGATACGCAGTATTTT
j_gene: TRBJ1-1; d_gene: .; v_gene: TRBV7-9; abundance: once; len: 14; CDR3aa: CASSLGQKNTEAFF; CDR3nt: TGTGCCAGCAGCTTAGGACAGAAGAACACTGAAGCTTTCTTT
j_gene: TRBJ1-2; d_gene: .; v_gene: TRBV5-1; abundance: .; len: 15; CDR3aa: CASSVQDHRVTGYTF; CDR3nt: TGCGCCAGCAGTGTACAGGACCACAGAGTGACGGGCTACACCTTC
j_gene: TRBJ2-3; d_gene: .; v_gene: TRBV5-1; abundance: .; len: 14; CDR3aa: CASSLDPGLNTQYF; CDR3nt: TGCGCCAGCAGCTTGGACCCAGGACTAAATACGCAGTATTTT
j_gene: TRBJ2-7; d_gene: .; v_gene: TRBV5-4; abundance: .; len: 14; CDR3aa: CASSPGLGSYEQYF; CDR3nt: TGTGCCAGCAGCCCCGGGCTGGGATCCTACGAGCAGTACTTC
j_gene: TRBJ2-3; d_gene: TRBD2; v_gene: TRBV19; abundance: .; len: 16; CDR3aa: CASSTPLAASTDTQYF; CDR3nt: TGTGCCAGTAGTACCCCACTAGCGGCTAGCACAGATACGCAGTATTTT
j_gene: TRBJ2-7; d_gene: .; v_gene: TRBV7-9; abundance: .; len: 16; CDR3aa: CASSFYPGTVDYEQYF; CDR3nt: TGTGCCAGCAGCTTTTACCCCGGGACCGTCGACTACGAGCAGTACTTC
j_gene: TRBJ1-4; d_gene: TRBD1; v_gene: TRBV7-6; abundance: .; len: 16; CDR3aa: CASSLAGTGLGEKLFF; CDR3nt: TGTGCCAGCAGCTTAGCCGGGACAGGCCTAGGGGAAAAACTGTTTTTT
j_gene: TRBJ1-6; d_gene: TRBD1; v_gene: TRBV7-2; abundance: .; len: 15; CDR3aa: CASGRQGGYNSPLHF; CDR3nt: TGTGCCAGCGGAAGACAGGGAGGTTATAATTCACCCCTCCACTTT
j_gene: TRBJ2-7; d_gene: TRBD1; v_gene: TRBV6-5; abundance: .; len: 15; CDR3aa: CASSFRDRGTYEQYF; CDR3nt: TGTGCCAGCAGTTTCCGGGACAGGGGGACCTACGAGCAGTACTTC
j_gene: TRBJ2-7; d_gene: .; v_gene: TRBV11-2; abundance: once; len: 11; CDR3aa: CASSIAYEQYF; CDR3nt: TGTGCCAGCAGCATCGCCTACGAGCAGTACTTC
j_gene: TRBJ2-5; d_gene: .; v_gene: TRBV7-2; abundance: .; len: 13; CDR3aa: CASSLSGWETQYF; CDR3nt: TGTGCCAGCAGCTTAAGCGGTTGGGAGACCCAGTACTTC
j_gene: TRBJ1-4; d_gene: TRBD1; v_gene: TRBV6-5; abundance: .; len: 15; CDR3aa: CASSYSTGINEKLFF; CDR3nt: TGTGCCAGCAGTTACTCGACAGGGATTAATGAAAAACTGTTTTTT
j_gene: TRBJ1-4; d_gene: TRBD1; v_gene: TRBV7-2; abundance: .; len: 15; CDR3aa: CASSAQTGDLGKLFF; CDR3nt: TGTGCCAGCAGCGCCCAGACAGGGGACTTGGGAAAACTGTTTTTT
j_gene: TRBJ2-7; d_gene: .; v_gene: TRBV6-1; abundance: .; len: 12; CDR3aa: CASMGAVSEQYF; CDR3nt: TGTGCCAGCATGGGGGCGGTCAGCGAGCAGTACTTC
j_gene: TRBJ1-6; d_gene: .; v_gene: TRBV7-2; abundance: .; len: 12; CDR3aa: CASSFSNSPLHF; CDR3nt: TGTGCCAGCAGCTTCTCTAATTCACCCCTCCACTTT
j_gene: TRBJ2-3; d_gene: TRBD2; v_gene: TRBV28; abundance: .; len: 16; CDR3aa: CASSLLAGLGTDTQYF; CDR3nt: TGTGCCAGCAGTCTCCTAGCGGGATTGGGCACAGATACGCAGTATTTT
j_gene: TRBJ2-1; d_gene: .; v_gene: TRBV10-1; abundance: few; len: 12; CDR3aa: CASVVAVDEQFF; CDR3nt: TGCGCCAGCGTGGTAGCCGTGGATGAGCAGTTCTTC
j_gene: TRBJ1-3; d_gene: .; v_gene: TRBV9; abundance: .; len: 15; CDR3aa: CASSVSGEAGNTIYF; CDR3nt: TGTGCCAGCAGCGTATCGGGGGAAGCGGGAAACACCATATATTTT
j_gene: TRBJ1-3; d_gene: TRBD1; v_gene: TRBV11-3; abundance: few; len: 14; CDR3aa: CNQTGDRRTNTIYF; CDR3nt: TGCAACCAAACGGGGGACAGAAGGACAAACACCATATATTTT
j_gene: TRBJ1-2; d_gene: TRBD1; v_gene: TRBV19; abundance: .; len: 13; CDR3aa: CASRPTGVDGYTF; CDR3nt: TGTGCCAGTAGACCGACAGGGGTGGATGGCTACACCTTC
j_gene: TRBJ1-1; d_gene: .; v_gene: TRBV7-8; abundance: .; len: 16; CDR3aa: CASSLLRLGRDTEAFF; CDR3nt: TGTGCCAGCAGCTTACTGCGGTTAGGACGGGACACTGAAGCTTTCTTT
j_gene: TRBJ2-5; d_gene: TRBD1; v_gene: TRBV18; abundance: .; len: 13; CDR3aa: CASSRDREETQYF; CDR3nt: TGTGCCAGCTCCCGGGACAGGGAAGAGACCCAGTACTTC
j_gene: TRBJ1-5; d_gene: .; v_gene: TRBV6-6; abundance: once; len: 14; CDR3aa: CASSSEWRNQPQHF; CDR3nt: TGTGCCAGCAGCTCAGAATGGCGCAATCAGCCCCAGCATTTT
j_gene: TRBJ2-1; d_gene: .; v_gene: TRBV5-4; abundance: .; len: 13; CDR3aa: CASRSPGGNEQFF; CDR3nt: TGTGCCAGCAGATCTCCCGGAGGAAATGAGCAGTTCTTC
j_gene: TRBJ1-2; d_gene: .; v_gene: TRBV19; abundance: .; len: 15; CDR3aa: CASSISRDIIYGYTF; CDR3nt: TGTGCCAGTAGTATCTCCCGGGACATAATCTATGGCTACACCTTC
j_gene: TRBJ2-7; d_gene: .; v_gene: TRBV7-6; abundance: .; len: 14; CDR3aa: CASSLMGEVDEQYF; CDR3nt: TGTGCCAGCAGCTTAATGGGGGAGGTCGACGAGCAGTACTTC
j_gene: TRBJ1-1; d_gene: .; v_gene: TRBV5-6; abundance: .; len: 13; CDR3aa: CASSPTFNTEAFF; CDR3nt: TGTGCCAGCAGCCCCACATTCAACACTGAAGCTTTCTTT
j_gene: TRBJ1-3; d_gene: .; v_gene: TRBV7-2; abundance: .; len: 12; CDR3aa: CASRGSGNTIYF; CDR3nt: TGTGCCAGCAGGGGGTCTGGAAACACCATATATTTT
j_gene: TRBJ1-1; d_gene: .; v_gene: TRBV11-1; abundance: .; len: 14; CDR3aa: CASSLGTMNTEAFF; CDR3nt: TGTGCCAGCAGCTTAGGAACAATGAACACTGAAGCTTTCTTT
j_gene: TRBJ2-7; d_gene: .; v_gene: TRBV5-4; abundance: .; len: 13; CDR3aa: CASSLTQGHEQYF; CDR3nt: TGTGCCAGCAGCTTGACACAGGGCCACGAGCAGTACTTC